The clone carrying this T cell receptor (beta chain) came up a few times. The antigen remains undetermined. This sample was taken from a study of post-analysis software for immune sequencing data. General study points: Same-batch samples co-clustered strongly by F measure. A significant reduction in normalized Chao1 diversity was observed in multiple sclerosis patients versus controls.

TCR beta cDNA libraries had unique molecular identifiers. TCRdb ran MiXCR on the PCR reads and lists one entry per CDR3 protein. The data show around 400,000 distinct CDR3 sequences, less than 40% seen once. The specimen sequenced was blood. This receptor was identified in a girl aged 2 to 9 with multiple sclerosis.

DNA of the CDR3: TGTGCCAGCAGCCCCGTTCGGAGGGCGCGTAATGGCTACACCTTC. Amino acid sequence: CASSPVRRARNGYTF. The chain carries TRBV11-2 and TRBJ1-2; D remains unclear. Germline-derived CDR1 and CDR2 are SGHAT and FQNNGV. This CDR3 is 15 amino acids long. V lost 5 bases, J lost 6 bases, and 19 bases lay in between.